Below, one T cell receptor beta chain is given with its context. The target antigen is unknown. The data belong to a study of cytomegalovirus exposure and HLA in healthy donors. Study-wide context: Most genotyped donors, approximately 77% of about 400, had Caucasian-associated genetic ancestry. Study-level points and caveats: Association of a missense DCLRE1C variant with TCR beta V- and J-gene trimming was reported in a later analysis.

A multiplex PCR was run with 60 Vbeta primers and 13 Jbeta primers. TCRdb's copy holds only in-frame clones and misses some; the assay was immunoSEQ multiplex PCR. Among 150,000 to 170,000 clones listed, around 80% were seen once. The trim removed 3 bases at V and 3 bases at J, leaving 4 bases unmatched. This CDR3 has 14 amino acids. Germline CDR1 reads SQVTM; CDR2 reads ANQGSEA. The chain couples TRBV29-1 to TRBJ2-3; 9 bases map to TRBD2. The sequence was collected from a man aged 25 to 40 in good health and CMV-seropositive. Input material: PBMCs. CDR3 bases: TGCAGCGTTGAGGCGGGAGGGCGGACAGATACGCAGTATTTT. It encodes CSVEAGGRTDTQYF.